The following is a TCR beta chain sequence with its context. Original data processing: Reference gene primer amplification gave estimated nucleated cell counts. The method was immunoSEQ multiplex PCR; TCRdb's version includes in-frame clones alone and lacks a portion of them. D and trimming were read from the DNA, whereas the V and J calls and clone size are those reported in that table. In the table there are about 310,000 clones, 80% to 90% of which are singletons. This specimen comes from a study of blood T cell repertoires in COVID-19. Across the whole study: Spain, Italy and the United States supplied samples that represented acute and convalescent COVID-19. PBMCs, B-cell-depleted T cells, or T cells provided the cDNA or gDNA that made up the material.

This CDR3 has 12 amino acids. Trimming pared 2 bases from V and 11 bases from J, leaving 12 bases between. The germline V gene encodes CDR1 MDHEN and CDR2 SYDVKM. The TCR sequence derives from a man aged 45-60 years with active or convalescent COVID-19. The chain joins TRBV28 to TRBJ1-1; D is unresolved. The sequenced sample was peripheral blood. For the CDR3, the DNA is TGTGCCAGCAGTTTAGGTCCCTTCGGGGCTTTCTTT. Protein sequence: CASSLGPFGAFF.